These 16 T cell receptor beta chains came from one sample sequenced in a study of T-cell reconstitution after alpha-beta-depleted transplantation in children. TCRbeta library construction was performed incorporating unique molecular identifiers. In TCRdb, the PCR reads were re-called with MiXCR into one record per CDR3 protein. The sample shows about 110,000 distinct CDR3 sequences, roughly 6.1% of them seen only once. This specimen consisted of PBMCs, mostly from graft donor cells, obtained 360 days after TCRalphabeta/CD19-depleted stem cell transplant. The receptors were gathered from a male patient aged 2 to 10 who had a stem cell transplant for acute lymphoblastic leukemia, so the T cells may come from the graft donor.

The J gene is TRBJ2-7, the V gene TRBV3-1, with 11 bases lining up with TRBD1. Trimming removed 6 bases from V and 6 bases from J; junction bases left unmatched: 4. This CDR3 spans 13 amino acids. Germline loops: CDR1 LGHDT, CDR2 YNNKEL (reference sequence). As DNA, the CDR3 is TGTGCCAGCAGTCCCGGGACAGGGGGCGAGCAGTACTTC. Encoded protein: CASSPGTGGEQYF.

This clonotype was seen ten or more times. V usage is TRBV7-9 and J usage is TRBJ2-5; D not certain. This CDR3 comprises 15 residues. In germline, CDR1 is SEHNR, CDR2 FQNEAQ (reference sequence). Trimming stripped 4 bases from V and 5 bases from J, with 17 bases between. The CDR3 spells CASSSRKGIEETQYF. In DNA, the CDR3 is TGTGCCAGCAGCTCTCGAAAAGGGATCGAGGAGACCCAGTACTTC.

In its sample, this clonotype was seen a few times. V gene TRBV7-9 combines with J gene TRBJ2-7; D uncertain. Germline assignment: CDR1 SEHNR and CDR2 FQNEAQ (reference sequence). With 5 bases removed from V and 5 bases from J, the gap between germline ends came to 10 bases. The CDR3 runs to 12 residues. The CDR3, as DNA: TGTGCCAGCAGCCCCGGCGTAGACGAGCAGTACTTC. Protein sequence: CASSPGVDEQYF.

The table lists this clonotype with many counts. V and J are TRBV24-1 and TRBJ2-3; 7 bases are a match to TRBD2. CDR1 KGHDR and CDR2 SFDVKD come from the germline V gene. The length of the CDR3 is 17 residues. Unmatched junction bases numbered 12, after V lost 0 bases and J lost 7 bases. The CDR3, as DNA: TGTGCCACCAGTGATTTGAGGTCGGGGAGGGGAAGGAATACGCAGTATTTT. This gives the protein CATSDLRSGRGRNTQYF.

At least ten counts were recorded for this clonotype. This chain joins TRBV29-1 and TRBJ2-7, with TRBD1 identical over 9 bases. V lost 5 bases, J lost 4 bases, and 6 bases stayed unmatched. CDR3 size: 13 residues. Looked up from germline, CDR1 is SQVTM and CDR2 is ANQGSEA. The CDR3 is CSVWTGERYEQYF. DNA for the CDR3: TGCAGCGTTTGGACAGGGGAAAGGTACGAGCAGTACTTC.

This clonotype was detected a few times. V usage is TRBV7-9 and J usage is TRBJ2-7, with 11 positions matching TRBD1. Germline CDR1 is SEHNR and CDR2 is FQNEAQ (reference sequence). The CDR3 consists of 15 residues. With 5 bases clipped from V and 5 bases from J, the junction kept 8 bases outside the gene matches. The CDR3 is CASSLRDRGSHEQYF. The CDR3 DNA sequence: TGTGCCAGCAGCCTCCGGGACAGGGGGTCCCACGAGCAGTACTTC.

Details on this clonotype: At one boundary the junction diverges from the germline segment, which might be a read error. The chain links TRBV29-1 to TRBJ2-2; D perhaps matches TRBD2 (6 bases). The CDR3 runs to 15 residues. Germline CDR1 and CDR2: SQVTM and ANQGSEA. The CDR3 nucleotides are TGCAGCGTAGGATCCGGGCAGCGGGCTACCGTGGAGCTGTTTTTT. Residues: CSVGSGQRATVELFF.

The sample holds many counts of this clonotype. This chain links TRBV27 with TRBJ1-1; 7 bases agree with TRBD1. CDR3 size: 11 residues. Germline trimming cut 4 bases from V and 8 bases from J; bases unmatched to any gene: 1. Germline CDR1 and CDR2: MNHEY and SMNVEV (reference sequence). CDR3 protein: CASSSGQEAFF. The CDR3 DNA follows: TGTGCCAGCAGTTCGGGACAGGAAGCTTTCTTT.

This clonotype has a count of ten or more. The J gene is TRBJ2-4, the V gene TRBV5-6; D gene unclear. Germline CDR1 SGHDT, CDR2 YYEEEE. Trimming removed 0 bases from V and 0 bases from J, with 4 bases in between. The CDR3 is 14 residues long. The CDR3 loop reads CASSLGRAKNIQYF. DNA of the CDR3: TGTGCCAGCAGCTTGGGGAGAGCCAAAAACATTCAGTACTTC. The full variable domain, rest sourced from reference TRBV5-6 and TRBJ2-4, is DAGVTQSPTHLIKTRGQQVTLRCSPKSGHDTVSWYQQALGQGPQFIFQYYEEEERQRGNFPDRFSGHQFPNYSSELNVNALLLGDSALYLCASSLGRAKNIQYFGAGTRLSVL.

This clonotype was detected many times. V gene TRBV6-5 combines with J gene TRBJ2-2; D not certain. Germline loops: CDR1 MNHEY, CDR2 SVGAGI. This CDR3 has 14 amino acids. Trimming left V 2 bases short and J 4 bases short, with 8 bases between. This chain's CDR3 is CASSYKGGTGELFF. The CDR3 DNA follows: TGTGCCAGCAGTTACAAGGGTGGCACCGGGGAGCTGTTTTTT.

The chain employs TRBV27 and TRBJ2-5, with 8 positions matching TRBD2. The CDR3 has 15 residues. V lost 0 bases to trimming and J lost 9 bases; unmatched junction nucleotides: 9. From germline, CDR1 is MNHEY and CDR2 SMNVEV (reference sequence). CDR3 sequence: CASSLSFGRRGAQYF. In DNA form, the CDR3 reads TGTGCCAGCAGTTTATCGTTCGGACGGCGGGGGGCCCAGTACTTC.

In its sample, this clonotype was seen many times. V gene TRBV12-5 combines with J gene TRBJ2-1; D unclear. The germline V and J ends were trimmed by 4 bases and 4 bases, with 2 bases remaining between them. This CDR3 contains 11 residues. CDR1 and CDR2 from the germline V gene are LGHNT and FRNRAP. This chain's CDR3 is CASGSYNEQFF. The CDR3 DNA follows: TGTGCTAGTGGTTCGTACAATGAGCAGTTCTTC.

This clonotype has ten or more counts. The CDR3 DNA follows: TGCAGCGTCCAGGGGTCGACCCAGTACTTC. This translates into CSVQGSTQYF. The J gene is TRBJ2-5, the V gene TRBV29-1, with a weak D call TRBD1 (6 bases). V lost 6 bases and J lost 7, with 9 bases in between. The CDR3 runs to 10 residues. CDR1 and CDR2 from the germline V gene are SQVTM and ANQGSEA.

This clonotype was counted many times. The chain links TRBV7-3 to TRBJ2-2; TRBD2 aligns across 10 bases. The germline CDR1 and CDR2 sequences are SGHTA and FQGTGA. Trimming at V came to 5 bases and at J to 0 bases, leaving 3 bases not matched to a gene. The CDR3 runs 16 residues. The CDR3 sequence: CASSPTSGPNTGELFF. As DNA, the CDR3 is TGTGCCAGCAGCCCGACTAGCGGGCCGAACACCGGGGAGCTGTTTTTT.

This clonotype was detected a few times. This chain links TRBV4-3 with TRBJ1-1; D ambiguous. The CDR3 sequence is 14 residues long. The V gene's germline CDR1 is LGHNA and CDR2 YSLEER. V was cut by 1 base and J by 1 base, with 7 bases left in between. CDR3 sequence (DNA): TGCGCCAGCAGCCAAGTCCCGGCGAACACTGAAGCTTTCTTT. It yields the protein CASSQVPANTEAFF.

This clonotype was found many times. This sequence joins TRBV7-2 and TRBJ1-2; D may be TRBD1 (5 bases). V lost 0 bases to trimming and J lost 5 bases, with 13 bases between them. Per germline, CDR1 SGHTA and CDR2 FQGNSA. The CDR3 length is 15 residues. CDR3 residues: CASSLAGEGRYGYTF. CDR3 sequence (DNA): TGTGCCAGCAGCTTAGCGGGTGAGGGGAGGTATGGCTACACCTTC.